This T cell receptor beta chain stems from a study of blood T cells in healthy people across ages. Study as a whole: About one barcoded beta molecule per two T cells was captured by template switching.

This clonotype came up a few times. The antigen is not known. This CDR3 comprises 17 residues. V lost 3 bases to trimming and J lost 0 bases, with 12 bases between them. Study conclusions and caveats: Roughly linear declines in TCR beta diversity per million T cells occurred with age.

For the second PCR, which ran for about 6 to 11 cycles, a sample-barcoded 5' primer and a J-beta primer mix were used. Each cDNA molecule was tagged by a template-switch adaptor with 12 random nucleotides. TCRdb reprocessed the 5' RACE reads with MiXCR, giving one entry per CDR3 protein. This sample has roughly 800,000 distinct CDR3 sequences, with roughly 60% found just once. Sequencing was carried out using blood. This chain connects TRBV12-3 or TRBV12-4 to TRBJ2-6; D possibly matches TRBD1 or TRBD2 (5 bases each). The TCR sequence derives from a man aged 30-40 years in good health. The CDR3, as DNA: TGTGCCAGCAGTTTTTTGGGACGGGTCTCTGGGGCCAACGTCCTGACTTTC. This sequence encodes CASSFLGRVSGANVLTF.